The clone carrying this TCR beta chain was picked up a small number of times. These data belong to a study of T cells after yellow fever vaccination. TCRdb re-called the 5' RACE reads through MiXCR, storing one row per CDR3 protein. The sample yields some 290,000 distinct CDR3 sequences, about 10% seen once. This clonotype was sampled from a man between 18 and 29 years old who received the YFV17D yellow fever vaccine. The sample here was CD4+ T cells sorted from PBMCs, taken 45 days after the yellow fever booster vaccination.

CDR3 bases: TGCGCCAGCAGCTGGGGGACAGGGGAAGGCTACACCTTC. Protein: CASSWGTGEGYTF. The chain carries TRBV5-1 and TRBJ1-2; 10 bases fit TRBD1. The J segment lost 8 bases and the V segment lost 3 bases, leaving 4 bases of the junction unmatched. Germline CDR1 and CDR2: SGHRS and YFSETQ. The CDR3 runs 13 residues.